This TCR beta chain comes out of a study of cytomegalovirus exposure and HLA in healthy donors. The CDR3 sequence is 16 residues long. V gave up 3 bases and J gave up 0 bases; unmatched junction bases: 3. CDR1 is MNHEY and CDR2 is SMNVEV in the germline V gene (reference sequence). Both 60 Vbeta primers and 13 Jbeta primers went into the PCR. The table came from immunoSEQ multiplex PCR; TCRdb's copy has only in-frame clones and leaves some out. The sample has a few hundred thousand clones, roughly two thirds seen once. V and J are TRBV27 and TRBJ2-1; 9 nucleotides line up with TRBD2. This clonotype was obtained from a female donor in good health and CMV-seronegative. Sequencing was carried out using PBMCs. The chain's CDR3 is CASSFGLANSYNEQFF. Here the CDR3 DNA reads TGTGCCAGCAGTTTCGGACTAGCGAACTCCTACAATGAGCAGTTCTTC.